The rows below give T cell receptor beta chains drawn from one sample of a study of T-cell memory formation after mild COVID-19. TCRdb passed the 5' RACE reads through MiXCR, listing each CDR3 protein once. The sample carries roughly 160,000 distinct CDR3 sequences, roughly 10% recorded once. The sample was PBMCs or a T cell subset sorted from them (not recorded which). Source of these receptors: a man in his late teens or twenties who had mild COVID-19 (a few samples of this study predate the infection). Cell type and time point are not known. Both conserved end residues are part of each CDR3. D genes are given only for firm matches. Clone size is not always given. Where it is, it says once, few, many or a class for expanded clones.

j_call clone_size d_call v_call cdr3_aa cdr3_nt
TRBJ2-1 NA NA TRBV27 CASSRDRIEQFF TGTGCCAGCAGTCGTGACAGGATTGAGCAGTTCTTC
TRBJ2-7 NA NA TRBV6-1 CASIRSGRSYEQYF TGTGCCAGCATTAGGTCGGGACGGAGCTACGAGCAGTACTTC
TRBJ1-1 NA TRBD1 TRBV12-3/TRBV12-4 CASSYDRGLAAFF TGTGCCAGCAGTTACGACAGGGGTTTGGCAGCTTTCTTT
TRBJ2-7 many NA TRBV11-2 CASSLTDGYEQYF TGTGCCAGCAGCCTAACCGACGGCTACGAGCAGTACTTC
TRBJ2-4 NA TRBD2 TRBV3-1 CASSQEGLALNIQYF TGTGCCAGCAGCCAAGAGGGACTAGCGTTAAACATTCAGTACTTC
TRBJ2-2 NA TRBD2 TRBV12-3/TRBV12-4 CASSRNSGGVTGELFF TGTGCCAGCAGCCGTAATAGCGGGGGGGTTACCGGGGAGCTGTTTTTT
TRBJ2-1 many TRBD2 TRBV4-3 CASSPTPSGGVDEQFF TGCGCCAGCAGCCCTACCCCCAGCGGGGGGGTTGATGAGCAGTTCTTC
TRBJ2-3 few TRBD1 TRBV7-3 CASSGTGGSDTQYF TGTGCCAGCAGCGGGACAGGGGGCTCAGATACGCAGTATTTT
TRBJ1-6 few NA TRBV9 CASSVARRNDNSPLHF TGTGCCAGCAGCGTAGCCCGACGGAACGATAATTCACCCCTCCACTTT
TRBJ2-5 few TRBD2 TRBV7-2 CASSQPHRGDQETQYF TGTGCCAGCAGCCAGCCACACCGGGGGGACCAAGAGACCCAGTACTTC
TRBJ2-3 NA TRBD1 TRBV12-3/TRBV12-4 CASSPIGTGDTDTQYF TGTGCCAGCAGTCCCATCGGGACAGGGGACACAGATACGCAGTATTTT
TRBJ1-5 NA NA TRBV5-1 CASSLEGSDQPQHF TGCGCCAGCAGCTTGGAAGGATCGGATCAGCCCCAGCATTTT
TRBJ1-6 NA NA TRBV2 CASSETSSPLHF TGTGCCAGCAGTGAAACTAGTTCACCCCTCCACTTT
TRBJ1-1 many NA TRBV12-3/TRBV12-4 CASSPHGASNTEAFF TGTGCCAGCAGTCCCCACGGGGCCTCGAACACTGAAGCTTTCTTT
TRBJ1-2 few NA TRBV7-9 CASSFHHGYTF TGTGCCAGCAGCTTCCACCATGGCTACACCTTC
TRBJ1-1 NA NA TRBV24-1 CATSNRANTEAFF TGTGCCACCAGTAACAGGGCCAACACTGAAGCTTTCTTT
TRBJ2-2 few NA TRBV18 CASSPIIDTNTGELFF TGTGCCAGCTCACCAATTATCGACACGAACACCGGGGAGCTGTTTTTT
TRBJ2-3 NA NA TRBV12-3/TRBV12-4 CASSIGATQYF TGTGCCAGCAGTATCGGGGCTACGCAGTATTTT
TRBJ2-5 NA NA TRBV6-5 CASSSGGTQYF TGTGCCAGCAGTTCAGGAGGGACCCAGTACTTC
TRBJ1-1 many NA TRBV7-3 CASSFGTGNTEAFF TGTGCCAGCAGCTTCGGGACGGGGAACACTGAAGCTTTCTTT
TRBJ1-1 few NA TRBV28 CASSQSQMNTEAFF TGTGCCAGCAGTCAGAGCCAAATGAACACTGAAGCTTTCTTT
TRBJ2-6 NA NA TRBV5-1 CASSLLQSGANVLTF TGCGCCAGCAGCTTGTTGCAGTCTGGGGCCAACGTCCTGACTTTC
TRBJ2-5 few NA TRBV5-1 CASSSESQRGTQYF TGCGCCAGCAGCTCTGAGTCACAACGAGGGACCCAGTACTTC
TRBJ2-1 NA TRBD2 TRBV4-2 CASSQVSGGGSYNEQFF TGTGCCAGCAGCCAAGTCTCGGGCGGGGGCTCCTACAATGAGCAGTTCTTC